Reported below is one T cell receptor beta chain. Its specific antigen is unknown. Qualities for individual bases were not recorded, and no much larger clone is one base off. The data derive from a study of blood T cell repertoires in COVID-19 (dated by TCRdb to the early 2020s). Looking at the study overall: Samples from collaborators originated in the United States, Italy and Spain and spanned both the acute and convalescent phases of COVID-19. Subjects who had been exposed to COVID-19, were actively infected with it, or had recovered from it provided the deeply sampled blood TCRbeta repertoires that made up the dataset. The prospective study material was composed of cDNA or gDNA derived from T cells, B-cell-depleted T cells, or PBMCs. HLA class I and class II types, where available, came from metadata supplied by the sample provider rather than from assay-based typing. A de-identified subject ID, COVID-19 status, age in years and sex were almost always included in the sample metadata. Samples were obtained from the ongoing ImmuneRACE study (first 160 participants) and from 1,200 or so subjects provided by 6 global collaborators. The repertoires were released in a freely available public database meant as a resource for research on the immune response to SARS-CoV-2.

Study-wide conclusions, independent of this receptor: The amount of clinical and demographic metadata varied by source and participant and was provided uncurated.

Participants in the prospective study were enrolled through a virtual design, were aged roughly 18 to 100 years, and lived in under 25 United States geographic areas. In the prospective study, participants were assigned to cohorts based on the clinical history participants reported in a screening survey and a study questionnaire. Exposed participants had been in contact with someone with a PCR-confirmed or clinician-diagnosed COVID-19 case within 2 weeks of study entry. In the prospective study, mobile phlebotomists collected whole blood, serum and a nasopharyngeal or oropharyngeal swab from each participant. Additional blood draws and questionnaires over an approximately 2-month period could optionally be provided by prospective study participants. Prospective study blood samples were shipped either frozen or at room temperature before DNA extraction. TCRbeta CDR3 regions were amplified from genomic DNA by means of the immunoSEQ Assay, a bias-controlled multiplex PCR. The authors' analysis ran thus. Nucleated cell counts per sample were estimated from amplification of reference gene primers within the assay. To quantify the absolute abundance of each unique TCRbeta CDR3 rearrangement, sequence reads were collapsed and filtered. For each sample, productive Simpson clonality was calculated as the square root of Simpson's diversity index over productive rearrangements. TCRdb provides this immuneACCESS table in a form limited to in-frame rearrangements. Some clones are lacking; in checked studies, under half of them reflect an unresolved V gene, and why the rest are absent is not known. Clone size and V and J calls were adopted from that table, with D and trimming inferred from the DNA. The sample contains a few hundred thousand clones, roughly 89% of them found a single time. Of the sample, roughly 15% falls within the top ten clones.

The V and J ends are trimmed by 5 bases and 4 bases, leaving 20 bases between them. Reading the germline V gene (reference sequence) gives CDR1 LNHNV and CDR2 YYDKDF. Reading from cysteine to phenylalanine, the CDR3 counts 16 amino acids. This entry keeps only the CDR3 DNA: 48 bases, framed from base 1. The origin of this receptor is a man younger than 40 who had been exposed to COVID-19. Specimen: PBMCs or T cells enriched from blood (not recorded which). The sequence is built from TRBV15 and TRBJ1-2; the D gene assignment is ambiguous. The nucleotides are TGTGCCACCAGCCGCGGGTTACAAGGGAACCCCTATGGCTACACCTTC. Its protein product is CATSRGLQGNPYGYTF.